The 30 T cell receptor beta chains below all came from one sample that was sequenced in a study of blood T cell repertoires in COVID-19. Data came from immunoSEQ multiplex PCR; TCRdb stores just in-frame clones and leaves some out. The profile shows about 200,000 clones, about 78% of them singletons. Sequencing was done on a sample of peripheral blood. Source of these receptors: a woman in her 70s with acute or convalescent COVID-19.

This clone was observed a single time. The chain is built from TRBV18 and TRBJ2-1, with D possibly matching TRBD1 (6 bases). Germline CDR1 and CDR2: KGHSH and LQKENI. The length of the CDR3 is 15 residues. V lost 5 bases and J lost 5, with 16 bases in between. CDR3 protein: CASSGQGTTHNEQFF. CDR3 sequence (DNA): TGTGCCAGCTCAGGTCAGGGGACCACACACAATGAGCAGTTCTTC.

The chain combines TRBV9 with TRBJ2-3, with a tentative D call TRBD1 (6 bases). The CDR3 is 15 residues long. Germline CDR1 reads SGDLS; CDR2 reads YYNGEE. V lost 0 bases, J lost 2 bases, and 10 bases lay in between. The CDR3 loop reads CASSVEGTNTDTQYF. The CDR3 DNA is TGTGCCAGCAGCGTAGAGGGGACAAACACAGATACGCAGTATTTT.

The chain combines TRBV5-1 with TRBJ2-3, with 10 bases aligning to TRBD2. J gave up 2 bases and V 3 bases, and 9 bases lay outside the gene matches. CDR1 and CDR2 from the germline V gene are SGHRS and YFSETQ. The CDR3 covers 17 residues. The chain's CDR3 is CASSYYLGLATTDTQYF. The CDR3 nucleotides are TGCGCCAGCAGCTACTACTTGGGACTAGCGACCACAGATACGCAGTATTTT.

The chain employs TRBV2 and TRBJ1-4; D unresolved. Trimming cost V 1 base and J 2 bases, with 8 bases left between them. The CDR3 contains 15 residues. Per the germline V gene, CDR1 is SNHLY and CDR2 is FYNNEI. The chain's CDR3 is CASSEGQVTNEKLFF. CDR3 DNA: TGTGCCAGCAGTGAAGGCCAGGTGACTAATGAAAAACTGTTTTTT.

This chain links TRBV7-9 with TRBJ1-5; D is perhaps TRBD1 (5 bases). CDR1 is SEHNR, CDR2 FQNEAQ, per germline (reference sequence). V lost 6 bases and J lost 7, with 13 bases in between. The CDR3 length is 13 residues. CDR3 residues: CASSGRAGQPQHF. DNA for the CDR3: TGTGCCAGCAGTGGCAGGGCTGGCCAGCCCCAGCATTTT.

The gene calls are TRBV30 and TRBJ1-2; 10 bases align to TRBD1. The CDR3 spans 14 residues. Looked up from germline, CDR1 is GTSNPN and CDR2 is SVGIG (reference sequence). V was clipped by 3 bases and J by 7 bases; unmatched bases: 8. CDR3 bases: TGTGCCTGGAGGCCAGGGGACAGGGGATCTGGCTACACCTTC. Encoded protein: CAWRPGDRGSGYTF.

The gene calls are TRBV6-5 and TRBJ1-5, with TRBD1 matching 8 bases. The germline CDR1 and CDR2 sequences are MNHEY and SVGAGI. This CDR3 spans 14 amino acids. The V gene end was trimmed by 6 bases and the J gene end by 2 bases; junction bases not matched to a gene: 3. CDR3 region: CASSQTGGNQPQHF. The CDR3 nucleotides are TGTGCCAGCAGCCAGACAGGGGGCAATCAGCCCCAGCATTTT.

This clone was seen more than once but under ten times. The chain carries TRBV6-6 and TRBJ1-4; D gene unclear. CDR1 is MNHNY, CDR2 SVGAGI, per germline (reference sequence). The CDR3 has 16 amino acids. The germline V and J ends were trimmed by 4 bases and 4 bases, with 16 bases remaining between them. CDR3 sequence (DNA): TGTGCCAGCAGTTTGATAGCGGGAGGGTATAATGAAAAACTGTTTTTT. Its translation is CASSLIAGGYNEKLFF.

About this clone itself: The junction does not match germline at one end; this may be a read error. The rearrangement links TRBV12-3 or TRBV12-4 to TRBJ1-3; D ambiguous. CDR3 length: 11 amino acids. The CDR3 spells CASSVAYTIYF. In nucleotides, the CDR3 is TGTGCCAGCAGTGTAGCCTACACCATATATTTT.

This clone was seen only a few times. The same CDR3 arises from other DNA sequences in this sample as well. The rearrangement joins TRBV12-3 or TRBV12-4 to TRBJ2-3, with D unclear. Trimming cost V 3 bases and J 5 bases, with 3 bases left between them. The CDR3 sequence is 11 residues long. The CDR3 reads CASSLRDTQYF. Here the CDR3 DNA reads TGTGCCAGCAGTTTGAGAGATACGCAGTATTTT.

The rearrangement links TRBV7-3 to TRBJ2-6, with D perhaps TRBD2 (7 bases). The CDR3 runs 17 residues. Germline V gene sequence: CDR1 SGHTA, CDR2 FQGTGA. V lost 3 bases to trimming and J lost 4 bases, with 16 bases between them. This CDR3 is CASSFGTGGSGANVLTF. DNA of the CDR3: TGTGCCAGCAGCTTCGGGACGGGGGGCTCCGGGGCCAACGTCCTGACTTTC.

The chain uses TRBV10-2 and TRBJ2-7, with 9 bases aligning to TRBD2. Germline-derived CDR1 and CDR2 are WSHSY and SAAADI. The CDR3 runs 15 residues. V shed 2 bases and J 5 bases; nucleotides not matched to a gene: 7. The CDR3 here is CASSELGASGDEQYF. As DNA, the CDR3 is TGCGCCAGCAGTGAGCTTGGGGCTAGCGGGGACGAGCAGTACTTC.

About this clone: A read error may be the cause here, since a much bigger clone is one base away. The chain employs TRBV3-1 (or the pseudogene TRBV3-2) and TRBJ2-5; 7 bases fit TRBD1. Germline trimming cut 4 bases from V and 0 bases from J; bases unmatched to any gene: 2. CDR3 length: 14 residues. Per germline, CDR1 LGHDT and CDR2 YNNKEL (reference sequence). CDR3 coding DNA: TGTGCCAGCAGCCGGGACAGAGACCAAGAGACCCAGTACTTC. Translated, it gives CASSRDRDQETQYF.

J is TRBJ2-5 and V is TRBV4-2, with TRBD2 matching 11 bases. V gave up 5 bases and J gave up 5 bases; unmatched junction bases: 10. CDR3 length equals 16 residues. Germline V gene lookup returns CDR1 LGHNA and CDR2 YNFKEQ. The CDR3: CASSANPPSGGETQYF. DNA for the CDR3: TGTGCCAGCAGCGCTAACCCCCCTAGCGGGGGGGAGACCCAGTACTTC.

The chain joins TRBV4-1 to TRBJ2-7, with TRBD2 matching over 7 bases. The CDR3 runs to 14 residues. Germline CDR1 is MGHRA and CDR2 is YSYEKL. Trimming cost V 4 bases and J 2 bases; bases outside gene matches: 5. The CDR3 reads CASSPVGGAYEQYF. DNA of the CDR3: TGCGCCAGCAGCCCGGTGGGGGGGGCCTACGAGCAGTACTTC.

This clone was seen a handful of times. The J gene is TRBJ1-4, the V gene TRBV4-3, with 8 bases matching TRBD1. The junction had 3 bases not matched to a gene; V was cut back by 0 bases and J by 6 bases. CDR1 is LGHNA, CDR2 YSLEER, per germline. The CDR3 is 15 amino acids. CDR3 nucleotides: TGCGCCAGCAGCCAAGAAGGACAGGGTCATGAAAAACTGTTTTTT. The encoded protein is CASSQEGQGHEKLFF.

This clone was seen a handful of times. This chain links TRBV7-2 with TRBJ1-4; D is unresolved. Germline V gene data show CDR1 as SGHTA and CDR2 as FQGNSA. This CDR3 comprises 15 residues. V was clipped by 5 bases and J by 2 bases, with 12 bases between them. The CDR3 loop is CASSPLAGTNEKLFF. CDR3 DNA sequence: TGTGCCAGCAGCCCTCTCGCGGGGACTAATGAAAAACTGTTTTTT.

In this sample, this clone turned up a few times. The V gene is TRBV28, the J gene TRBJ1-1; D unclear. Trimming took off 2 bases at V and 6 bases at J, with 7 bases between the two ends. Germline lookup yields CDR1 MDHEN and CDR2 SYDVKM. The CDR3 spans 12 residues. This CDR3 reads CASSLPQAEAFF. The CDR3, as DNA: TGTGCCAGCAGTTTACCTCAGGCTGAAGCTTTCTTT.

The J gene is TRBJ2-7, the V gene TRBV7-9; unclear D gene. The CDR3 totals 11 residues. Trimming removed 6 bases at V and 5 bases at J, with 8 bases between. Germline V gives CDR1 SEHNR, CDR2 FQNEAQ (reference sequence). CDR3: CASSRFDEQYF. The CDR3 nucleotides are TGTGCCAGCAGTCGGTTCGACGAGCAGTACTTC.

This chain's CDR3 is CATSDSTGETYGYTF. The CDR3 nucleotides read TGTGCCACCAGTGATTCGACAGGGGAGACCTATGGCTACACCTTC. This chain uses TRBV24-1 with TRBJ1-2, with 8 bases aligning to TRBD1. Germline values: CDR1 KGHDR, CDR2 SFDVKD. V dropped 2 bases and J dropped 4; count of bases not matched to a gene: 5. This CDR3 has 15 residues.

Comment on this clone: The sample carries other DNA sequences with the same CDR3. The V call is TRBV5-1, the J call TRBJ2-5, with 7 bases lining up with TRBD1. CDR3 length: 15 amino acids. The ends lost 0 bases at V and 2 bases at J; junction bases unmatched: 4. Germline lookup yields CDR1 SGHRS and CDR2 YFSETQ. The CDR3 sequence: CASSLGGGGQETQYF. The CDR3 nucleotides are TGCGCCAGCAGCTTGGGAGGGGGCGGGCAAGAGACCCAGTACTTC.

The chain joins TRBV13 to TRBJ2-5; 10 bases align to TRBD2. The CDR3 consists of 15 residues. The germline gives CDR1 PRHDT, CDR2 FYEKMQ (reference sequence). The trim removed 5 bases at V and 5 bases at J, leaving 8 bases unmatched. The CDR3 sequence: CASSLKRGGAETQYF. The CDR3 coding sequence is TGTGCCAGCAGCCTCAAGCGGGGGGGCGCGGAGACCCAGTACTTC.

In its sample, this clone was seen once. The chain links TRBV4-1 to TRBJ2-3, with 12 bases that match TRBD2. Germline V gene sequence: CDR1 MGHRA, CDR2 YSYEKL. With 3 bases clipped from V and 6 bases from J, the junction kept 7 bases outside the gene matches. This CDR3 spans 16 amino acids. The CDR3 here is CASSQALAGGRDTQYF. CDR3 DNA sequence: TGCGCCAGCAGCCAGGCCCTAGCGGGGGGGCGTGATACGCAGTATTTT.

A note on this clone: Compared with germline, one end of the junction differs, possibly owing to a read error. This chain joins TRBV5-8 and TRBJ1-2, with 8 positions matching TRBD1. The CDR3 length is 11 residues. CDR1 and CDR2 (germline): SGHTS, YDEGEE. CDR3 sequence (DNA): TGTGCCAGTTCACCCCGGGACAGGTTCTACTTC. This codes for CASSPRDRFYF.

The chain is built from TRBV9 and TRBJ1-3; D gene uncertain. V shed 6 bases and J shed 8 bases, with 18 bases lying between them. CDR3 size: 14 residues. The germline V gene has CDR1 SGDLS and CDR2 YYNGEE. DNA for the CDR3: TGTGCCAGCAATCCGGGGATGGTACCAGACACCATATATTTT. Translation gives CASNPGMVPDTIYF.

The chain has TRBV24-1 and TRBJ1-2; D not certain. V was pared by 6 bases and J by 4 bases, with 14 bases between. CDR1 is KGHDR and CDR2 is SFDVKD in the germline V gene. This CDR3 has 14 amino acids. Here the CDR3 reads CATSPPGSVYGYTF. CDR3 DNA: TGTGCCACCAGTCCCCCGGGGTCAGTCTATGGCTACACCTTC.

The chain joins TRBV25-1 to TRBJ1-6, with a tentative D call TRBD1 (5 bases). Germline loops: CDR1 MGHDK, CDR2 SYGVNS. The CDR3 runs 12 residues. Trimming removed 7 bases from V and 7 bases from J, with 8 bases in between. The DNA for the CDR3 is TGTGCCAGCAAGGAGGGGAATTCACCCCTCCACTTT. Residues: CASKEGNSPLHF.

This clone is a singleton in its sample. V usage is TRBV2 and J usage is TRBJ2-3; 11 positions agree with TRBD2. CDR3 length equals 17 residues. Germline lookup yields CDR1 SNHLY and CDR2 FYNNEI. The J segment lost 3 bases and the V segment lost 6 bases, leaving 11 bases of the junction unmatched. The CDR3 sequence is CASSPGVLAGGTDTQYF. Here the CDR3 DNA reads TGTGCCAGCAGCCCTGGGGTCCTAGCGGGGGGAACAGATACGCAGTATTTT.

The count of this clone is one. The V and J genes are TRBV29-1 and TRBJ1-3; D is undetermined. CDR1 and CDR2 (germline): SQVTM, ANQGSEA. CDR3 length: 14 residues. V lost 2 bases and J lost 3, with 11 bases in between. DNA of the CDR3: TGCAGCGTTGAACAGTCGGGAAATGGAAACACCATATATTTT. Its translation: CSVEQSGNGNTIYF.

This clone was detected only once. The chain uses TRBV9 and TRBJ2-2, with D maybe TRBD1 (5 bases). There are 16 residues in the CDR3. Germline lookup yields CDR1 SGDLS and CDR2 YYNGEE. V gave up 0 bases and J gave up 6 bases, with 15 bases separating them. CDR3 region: CASSVGQGEVAGELFF. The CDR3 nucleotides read TGTGCCAGCAGCGTAGGTCAGGGCGAGGTGGCCGGGGAGCTGTTTTTT. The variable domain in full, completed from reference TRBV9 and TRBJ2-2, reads DSGVTQTPKHLITATGQRVTLRCSPRSGDLSVYWYQQSLDQGLQFLIQYYNGEERAKGNILERFSAQQFPDLHSELNLSSLELGDSALYFCASSVGQGEVAGELFFGEGSRLTVL.